This T cell receptor beta chain originates from a study of CD8 T cells in ankylosing spondylitis. General study points: There was reportedly significant enrichment of clones that were disease-linked in matched ankylosing spondylitis synovial fluid. A motif in TCR beta, a set of eight highly homologous variants, appeared characteristic of ankylosing spondylitis blood. Disease-linked clones were CD8+ and relatively rare in peripheral blood.

V gave up 5 bases and J gave up 1 base; unmatched junction bases: 7. There are 15 residues in the CDR3. Germline-derived CDR1 and CDR2 are SGHRS and YFSETQ. Scientists made TCR beta libraries using quantitative 5'-RACE with molecular barcodes. MiXCR, run by TCRdb on the 5' RACE reads, gives a single entry per CDR3 protein. The sample carries about 480,000 distinct CDR3 sequences, approximately 17% recorded once. This clonotype was found a few times. The antigen is not known. Sequenced: blood, either unsorted or a sorted T cell fraction (not recorded which). The receptor comes from a male donor with ankylosing spondylitis. The chain joins TRBV5-1 to TRBJ1-1; 8 positions match TRBD1. The CDR3 protein is CASSRRTGPNTEAFF. In DNA, the CDR3 is TGCGCCAGCAGTAGGCGGACAGGGCCGAACACTGAAGCTTTCTTT.